This is a list of T cell receptor beta chains from one sample in a study of OX40 agonist ivuxolimab in advanced cancers. The repertoire was sequenced with immunoSEQ multiplex PCR; TCRdb's copy has only in-frame clones and lacks some. The table lists about 77,000 clones, over 85% of them singletons. This material consisted of CD4+ or CD8+ T cells sorted from blood, taken in a trial of the OX40 agonist ivuxolimab. The origin of the receptors is an adult with an advanced solid tumor such as melanoma, head and neck, liver or kidney cancer. CDR3s include the opening cysteine and the closing phenylalanine or tryptophan. The D gene is left open where the match is weak. Clone sizes are given selectively: once, few, many, or a class where the clone is expanded.

- | TRBD1 | TRBJ2-2 | TRBV7-8 | CASSSDRVGTGELFF | TGTGCCAGCAGCTCCGACAGGGTGGGCACCGGGGAGCTGTTTTTT
- | - | TRBJ2-7 | TRBV10-3 | CAISPAVEQYF | TGTGCCATCTCCCCCGCGGTCGAGCAGTACTTC
- | - | TRBJ1-2 | TRBV5-1 | CASSLLRGVYGYTF | TGCGCCAGCAGCTTACTTCGCGGGGTCTATGGCTACACCTTC
- | - | TRBJ2-2 | TRBV11-1 | CASSLGPGAIGELFF | TGTGCCAGCAGCCTAGGCCCGGGGGCAATCGGGGAGCTGTTTTTT
- | - | TRBJ1-5 | TRBV2 | CASRQGEGLGNQPQHF | TGTGCCAGCCGTCAAGGGGAGGGACTTGGGAATCAGCCCCAGCATTTT
- | - | TRBJ1-2 | TRBV5-4 | CASSLAGQNGYTF | TGTGCCAGCAGCTTGGCGGGTCAGAATGGCTACACCTTC
once | - | TRBJ2-6 | TRBV15 | CATSRAGHIFSGANVLTF | TGTGCCACCAGCAGAGCCGGACACATTTTCTCTGGGGCCAACGTCCTGACTTTC
- | - | TRBJ1-5 | TRBV21-1 | CASSRGRPQHF | TGTGCCAGCAGCAGGGGTCGTCCCCAGCATTTT
- | - | TRBJ1-1 | TRBV19 | CASSIRNTEAFF | TGTGCCAGTAGTATTAGGAACACTGAAGCTTTCTTT
once | - | TRBJ1-5 | TRBV5-6 | CASSLLRGANQPQHF | TGTGCCAGCAGCTTGCTGCGGGGGGCCAATCAGCCCCAGCATTTT